The 19 T cell receptor beta chains reported below all come from one sample, sequenced in a study of T cells expressing NK-cell markers. TCRdb re-called the 5' RACE reads and catalogs CDR3 proteins one per entry, DNA excluded. The table for this sample gives approximately 460,000 distinct CDR3 sequences. Sequencing was performed on blood T cells: a sorted CD56 or NKG2C T cell subset, CD4+ or CD8+ T cells, or bulk PBMC T cells (not recorded which). These receptors originate from a woman between 18 and 69 years old in good health.

V gene TRBV6-6 combines with J gene TRBJ2-1; without DNA, the TCRdb call of TRBD1 cannot be checked. The germline V gene encodes CDR1 MNHNY and CDR2 SVGAGI (reference sequence). The CDR3 totals 12 residues. The CDR3 protein is CAARGTGEEQFF.

The rearrangement links TRBV14 to TRBJ2-1; TCRdb returns TRBD2, unconfirmable since there is no DNA. Per the germline V gene, CDR1 is SGHDN and CDR2 is FVKESK. The CDR3 runs to 16 residues. The CDR3 region is CASSLYTGLVRNEQFF.

The chain recombines TRBV20-1 with TRBJ2-1; TCRdb names TRBD2, which stays unverified in the absence of DNA. Germline CDR1 is DFQATT and CDR2 is SNEGSKA (reference sequence). CDR3 size: 15 residues. The CDR3 protein is CSAGTSGASYNEQFF.

The rearrangement joins TRBV9 to TRBJ1-4. The CDR3 has 15 amino acids. In germline, CDR1 is SGDLS, CDR2 YYNGEE. The CDR3 here is CASSVGYRENEKLFF.

The genes are TRBV9 and TRBJ2-7; there is no DNA to check the TCRdb D call of TRBD1. There are 13 residues in the CDR3. Germline V CDR1 and CDR2: SGDLS, YYNGEE. The CDR3: CASSRDGTVEQYF.

The V gene is TRBV30, the J gene TRBJ1-1. Germline CDR1 and CDR2: GTSNPN and SVGIG (reference sequence). This CDR3 region has 14 residues. This CDR3 reads CAWRNIGENTEAFF.

The chain is built from TRBV20-1 and TRBJ2-5; TCRdb's D call, TRBD2, is unchecked because there is no DNA. This CDR3 region has 14 residues. Germline assignment: CDR1 DFQATT and CDR2 SNEGSKA (reference sequence). The chain's CDR3 is CSAPTLAGQETQYF.

The V and J genes are TRBV11-2 and TRBJ2-5; TCRdb proposes TRBD2, but this gene call is untestable without DNA. CDR3 length: 16 amino acids. Germline V gene sequence: CDR1 SGHAT, CDR2 FQNNGV. The CDR3 sequence is CASSLSRDRRQETQYF.

The gene calls are TRBV12-3 or TRBV12-4 and TRBJ1-1; with no DNA, the TCRdb D assignment of TRBD1 cannot be verified. The CDR3 is 14 residues long. The CDR3 region is CASSLVPGSTEAFF.

This CDR3 reads CASSLLDRGSSYNSPLHF. The rearrangement links TRBV11-1 to TRBJ1-6; TCRdb's D call of TRBD1 is untestable without DNA. The CDR3 covers 18 residues. Germline V gene data show CDR1 as SGHAT and CDR2 as FQDESV (reference sequence).

The CDR3: CASSPGGEPGNTIYF. V is TRBV12-3 or TRBV12-4 and J is TRBJ1-3; TCRdb selects TRBD1, and the lack of DNA leaves this call unchecked. The CDR3 is 15 amino acids.

This chain links TRBV29-1 with TRBJ2-1. The germline V gene encodes CDR1 SQVTM and CDR2 ANQGSEA. The CDR3 has 18 amino acids. CDR3 residues: CSVEGLWEHPSSYNEQFF.

This chain joins TRBV11-2 and TRBJ2-1; the D gene TCRdb calls, TRBD2, cannot be checked with no DNA. Germline V gives CDR1 SGHAT, CDR2 FQNNGV. The CDR3 contains 16 residues. CDR3 protein: CASSFLPRGSYNEQFF. Complete variable domain (other parts from reference TRBV11-2 and TRBJ2-1): EAGVAQSPRYKIIEKRQSVAFWCNPISGHATLYWYQQILGQGPKLLIQFQNNGVVDDSQLPKDRFSAERLKGVDSTLKIQPAKLEDSAVYLCASSFLPRGSYNEQFFGPGTRLTVL.

V gene TRBV6-5 combines with J gene TRBJ2-1; the TCRdb D gene call, TRBD2, has no DNA to confirm it. The CDR3 totals 13 residues. The germline CDR1 and CDR2 sequences are MNHEY and SVGAGI. The chain's CDR3 is CASRTSGYNEQFF.

This sequence joins TRBV7-3 and TRBJ2-2; lacking DNA, the TRBD2 call made by TCRdb goes unchecked. Germline V gene sequence: CDR1 SGHTA, CDR2 FQGTGA. The CDR3 runs 17 residues. This CDR3 reads CASSPMGLAGDTGELFF. The variable domain in full, with the rest retrieved from reference TRBV7-3 and TRBJ2-2, is GAGVSQTPSNKVTEKGKYVELRCDPISGHTALYWYRQSLGQGPEFLIYFQGTGAADDSGLPNDRFFAVRPEGSVSTLKIQRTERGDSAVYLCASSPMGLAGDTGELFFGEGSRLTVL.

This chain connects TRBV5-1 to TRBJ2-1; TCRdb's D call, TRBD2, is unchecked because there is no DNA. The CDR3 totals 16 residues. Germline assignment: CDR1 SGHRS and CDR2 YFSETQ. This CDR3 is CASRLAGGRSYNEQFF.

The gene calls are TRBV29-1 and TRBJ1-2. Germline assignment: CDR1 SQVTM and CDR2 ANQGSEA. This CDR3 contains 13 residues. The CDR3 protein is CSVAHGETYGYTF.

The chain recombines TRBV29-1 with TRBJ2-6. The CDR3 loop spans 16 amino acids. CDR1 and CDR2 (germline): SQVTM, ANQGSEA. CDR3 loop: CSVVRAESSGANVLTF.

The chain has TRBV20-1 and TRBJ2-3; TCRdb lists TRBD2, though no DNA is available to test this call. This CDR3 is 14 amino acids long. The V gene's germline CDR1 is DFQATT and CDR2 SNEGSKA (reference sequence). CDR3 sequence: CSASEDLRTDTQYF.